The 10 T cell receptor beta chains given below trace back to one sample, sequenced in a study of T cell responses to AZD1222 COVID-19 vaccine. The data were produced by immunoSEQ multiplex PCR, yet TCRdb's version contains in-frame clones alone and is incomplete. The table shows 110,000 to 150,000 clones, with around 85% occurring only once. The sample was peripheral blood, taken on day 0 of AZD1222 vaccination. The receptor set was obtained from an adult in good health.

This chain connects TRBV6-5 to TRBJ1-5; 7 nucleotides line up with TRBD1. The CDR3 has 14 residues. The V gene's germline CDR1 is MNHEY and CDR2 SVGAGI. J was trimmed by 2 bases and V by 5 bases; bases with no gene match: 3. The CDR3 DNA reads as TGTGCCAGCAGTCGGACAGGCCGCAATCAGCCCCAGCATTTT. Translation gives CASSRTGRNQPQHF.

CDR3 in DNA: TGCGCCAGCAGCCAAGTTAGCGGGAGGGTTGGAGAGACCCAGTACTTC. Residues: CASSQVSGRVGETQYF. The genes are TRBV4-1 and TRBJ2-5; 11 bases align to TRBD2. J gave up 4 bases and V 1 base, and 5 bases lay outside the gene matches. Looked up from germline, CDR1 is MGHRA and CDR2 is YSYEKL. This CDR3 region has 16 residues.

The rearrangement links TRBV6-4 to TRBJ2-1; TRBD2 matches at 12 bases. This CDR3 has 18 residues. Germline lookup yields CDR1 MRHNA and CDR2 SNTAGT. Unmatched junction bases numbered 16, after V lost 4 bases and J lost 9 bases. CDR3 coding DNA: TGTGCCAGCAGTGTGGAGATTTCTAGCGGGGGGGCCTCCCCTGAGCAGTTCTTC. Translating gives CASSVEISSGGASPEQFF.

The rearrangement uses TRBV12-3 or TRBV12-4 and TRBJ1-4; D is unclear. This CDR3 spans 13 amino acids. Deletions cut 5 bases from V and 7 bases from J, with 11 bases between. Here the CDR3 reads CASSPALGEKLFF. The CDR3 DNA reads TGTGCCAGCAGTCCGGCGCTGGGTGAAAAACTGTTTTTT.

CDR3: CASSLSGDRYNEQFF. CDR3 bases: TGTGCCAGCAGTTTATCCGGAGACCGATACAATGAGCAGTTCTTC. The chain carries TRBV27 and TRBJ2-1; no reliable D call. V was trimmed by 0 bases and J by 4 bases, leaving 10 bases between them. CDR1 and CDR2 (germline): MNHEY, SMNVEV (reference sequence). The CDR3 consists of 15 residues.

This chain links TRBV4-2 with TRBJ1-1; D is unclear. Deletions cut 0 bases from V and 0 bases from J, with 8 bases between. Germline V gene sequence: CDR1 LGHNA, CDR2 YNFKEQ. The CDR3 runs 15 residues. For the CDR3, the DNA is TGTGCCAGCAGCCAAGAGCCGGGGATGAACACTGAAGCTTTCTTT. This sequence encodes CASSQEPGMNTEAFF.

The V and J genes are TRBV2 and TRBJ2-1; 9 nucleotides match TRBD2. This CDR3 contains 14 residues. With 4 bases clipped from V and 3 bases from J, the junction kept 1 base outside the gene matches. CDR1 is SNHLY and CDR2 is FYNNEI in the germline V gene. CDR3 sequence: CASSGGRDYNEQFF. The CDR3 DNA reads as TGTGCCAGCAGTGGCGGGAGGGACTACAATGAGCAGTTCTTC.

This chain joins TRBV5-1 and TRBJ2-1; the match to TRBD2 covers 10 bases. The ends lost 3 bases at V and 8 bases at J; junction bases unmatched: 11. CDR1 is SGHRS and CDR2 is YFSETQ in the germline V gene. The CDR3 covers 16 residues. This chain's CDR3 is CASSWQRGGPSYEQFF. In DNA, the CDR3 is TGCGCCAGCAGCTGGCAGCGGGGGGGCCCGTCGTATGAGCAGTTCTTC.

The rearrangement links TRBV7-9 to TRBJ2-1; 8 positions agree with TRBD2. The V segment lost 4 bases and the J segment 8 bases; nucleotides outside the gene matches: 13. Germline-derived CDR1 and CDR2 are SEHNR and FQNEAQ (reference sequence). This CDR3 comprises 16 residues. The CDR3 region is CASSSGVAGGYDEQFF. The DNA of the CDR3 is TGTGCCAGCAGCTCCGGTGTGGCGGGGGGTTACGATGAGCAGTTCTTC. The variable domain in full, with the rest retrieved from reference TRBV7-9 and TRBJ2-1, is DTGVSQNPRHKITKRGQNVTFRCDPISEHNRLYWYRQTLGQGPEFLTYFQNEAQLEKSRLLSDRFSAERPKGSFSTLEIQRTEQGDSAMYLCASSSGVAGGYDEQFFGPGTRLTVL.

This chain links TRBV6-5 with TRBJ2-7, with TRBD2 as a possible D gene (6 bases). Trimming took 8 bases from V and 0 from J, leaving 14 bases between them. The CDR3 spans 14 residues. Germline CDR1 and CDR2: MNHEY and SVGAGI. The CDR3 DNA reads as TGTGCCAGCGCGGCGGGAATATCCTCCTACGAGCAGTACTTC. Its protein product is CASAAGISSYEQYF.